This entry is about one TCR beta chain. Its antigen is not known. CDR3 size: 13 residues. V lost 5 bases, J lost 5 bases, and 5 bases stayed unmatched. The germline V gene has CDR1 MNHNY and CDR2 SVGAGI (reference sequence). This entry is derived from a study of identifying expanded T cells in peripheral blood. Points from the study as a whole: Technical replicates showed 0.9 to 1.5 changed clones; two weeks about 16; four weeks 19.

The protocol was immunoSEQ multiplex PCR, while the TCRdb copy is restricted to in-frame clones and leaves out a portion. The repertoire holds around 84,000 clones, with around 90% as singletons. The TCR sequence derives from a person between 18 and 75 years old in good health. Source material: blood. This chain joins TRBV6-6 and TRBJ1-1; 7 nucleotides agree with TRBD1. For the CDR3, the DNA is TGTGCCAGCAGTCAACAGGGGAAGACTGAAGCTTTCTTT. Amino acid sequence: CASSQQGKTEAFF.